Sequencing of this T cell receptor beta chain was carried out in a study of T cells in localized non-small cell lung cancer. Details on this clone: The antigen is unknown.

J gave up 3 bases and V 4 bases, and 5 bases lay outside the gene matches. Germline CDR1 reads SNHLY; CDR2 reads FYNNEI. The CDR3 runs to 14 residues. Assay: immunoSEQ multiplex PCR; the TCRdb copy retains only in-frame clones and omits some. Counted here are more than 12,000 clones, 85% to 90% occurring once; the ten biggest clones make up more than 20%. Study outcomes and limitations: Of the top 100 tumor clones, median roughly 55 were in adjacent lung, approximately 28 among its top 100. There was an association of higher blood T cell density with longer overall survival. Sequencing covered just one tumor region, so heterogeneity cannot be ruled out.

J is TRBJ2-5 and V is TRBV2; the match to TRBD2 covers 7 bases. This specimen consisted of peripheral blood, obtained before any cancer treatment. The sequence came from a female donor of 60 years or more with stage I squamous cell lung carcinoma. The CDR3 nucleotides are TGTGCCAGCAGTGGTGGCGGGGGAGAAGAGACCCAGTACTTC. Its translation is CASSGGGGEETQYF.